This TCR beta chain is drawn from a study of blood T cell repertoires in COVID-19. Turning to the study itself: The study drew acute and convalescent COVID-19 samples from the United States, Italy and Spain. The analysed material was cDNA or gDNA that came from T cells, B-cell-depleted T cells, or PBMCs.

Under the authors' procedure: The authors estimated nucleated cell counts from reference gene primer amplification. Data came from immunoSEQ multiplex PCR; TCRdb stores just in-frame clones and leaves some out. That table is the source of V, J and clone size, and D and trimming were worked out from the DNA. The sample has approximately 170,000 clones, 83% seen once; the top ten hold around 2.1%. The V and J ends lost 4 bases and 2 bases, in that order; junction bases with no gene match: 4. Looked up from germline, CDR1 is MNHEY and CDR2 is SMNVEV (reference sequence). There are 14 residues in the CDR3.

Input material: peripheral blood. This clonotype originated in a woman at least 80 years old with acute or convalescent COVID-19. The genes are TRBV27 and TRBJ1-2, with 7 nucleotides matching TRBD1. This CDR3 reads CASSSLTGNYGYTF. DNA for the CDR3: TGTGCCAGCAGTTCCTTGACAGGGAACTATGGCTACACCTTC.